Listed below are T cell receptor beta chains from one sample, sequenced in a study of cytomegalovirus exposure and HLA in healthy donors. Produced via immunoSEQ multiplex PCR; TCRdb's table is partial and in-frame only. The sample shows about 210,000 clones, 82% of them seen only once. Source material: PBMCs. The receptors stem from a man in his forties in good health and CMV-seropositive. CDR3s include the opening cysteine and the closing phenylalanine or tryptophan.

j_call | v_call | cdr3_aa
TRBJ2-3 | TRBV10-3 | CATNPGNSYTDTQYF
TRBJ2-1 | TRBV29-1 | CSVGSSNNEQFF
TRBJ2-2 | TRBV5-4 | CAVRDTTGELFF
TRBJ2-5 | TRBV5-1 | CASRPTYWAGGRQETQYF
TRBJ2-1 | TRBV27 | CASSYRVYNEQFF
TRBJ1-1 | TRBV6-1 | CASSDVVRAFF
TRBJ2-7 | TRBV25-1 | CASSSGSYEQYF
TRBJ1-2 | TRBV27 | CASSYSGTGDYGYTF
TRBJ2-1 | TRBV4-1 | CASSQVGVYEQFF
TRBJ2-1 | TRBV7-3 | CASSLTSLDEQFF
TRBJ2-1 | TRBV9 | CASSEGASSYNEQFF
TRBJ2-7 | TRBV7-9 | CASSASSYEQYF
TRBJ2-1 | TRBV6-5 | CASSRPGSSYNEQFF
TRBJ1-5 | TRBV4-1 | CASSMGQGAIQPQHF
TRBJ1-1 | TRBV19 | CASKGQGSTEAFF
TRBJ2-5 | TRBV7-2 | CASSPGQGGETQYF
TRBJ2-3 | TRBV7-3 | CASSLAAAGTDTQYF
TRBJ2-6 | TRBV6-5 | CASRRHSGANVLTF
TRBJ2-1 | TRBV10-1 | CASSDPSVPYNEQFF
TRBJ2-3 | TRBV15 | CATSRDLGTRVTDTQYF
TRBJ1-5 | TRBV30 | CAWSVQPTNQPQHF
TRBJ2-1 | TRBV2 | CASSDTEYGGRASYNEQFF
TRBJ2-3 | TRBV9 | CASSSGLAANTDTQYF
TRBJ2-1 | TRBV5-1 | CASSPGTSGRNNEQFF
TRBJ1-5 | TRBV19 | CASSTPPGTSFYQPQHF
TRBJ2-7 | TRBV27 | CASSGTRTYEQYF
TRBJ1-1 | TRBV9 | CASSVGGSVTEAFF
TRBJ1-1 | TRBV12-5 | CASGLTRTGNANTEAFF
TRBJ1-1 | TRBV5-1 | CASSLVPTTSTEAFF
TRBJ2-2 | TRBV29-1 | CSVSRGTNTGELFF
TRBJ2-3 | TRBV27 | CASSFRSDTQYF
TRBJ1-1 | TRBV6-4 | CASSDSEGEAEAFF
TRBJ2-1 | TRBV10-1 | CASSGYGGGYNEQFF
TRBJ1-3 | TRBV9 | CASSVAPGGRGSGNTIYF
TRBJ2-1 | TRBV5-6 | CASSLSSRSEQFF
TRBJ1-3 | TRBV5-6 | CASSLPGQGKNTIYF
TRBJ2-3 | TRBV2 | CASSPASGRTDTQYF
TRBJ1-4 | TRBV5-1 | CASSQTAATNEKLFF
TRBJ2-5 | TRBV5-4 | CASSLGGRGGETQYF
TRBJ1-2 | TRBV5-1 | CASSPGGTTNYGYTF
TRBJ1-5 | TRBV7-9 | CASSDIYSNQPQHF
TRBJ2-3 | TRBV6-1 | CASSDGSGRAILTDTQYF